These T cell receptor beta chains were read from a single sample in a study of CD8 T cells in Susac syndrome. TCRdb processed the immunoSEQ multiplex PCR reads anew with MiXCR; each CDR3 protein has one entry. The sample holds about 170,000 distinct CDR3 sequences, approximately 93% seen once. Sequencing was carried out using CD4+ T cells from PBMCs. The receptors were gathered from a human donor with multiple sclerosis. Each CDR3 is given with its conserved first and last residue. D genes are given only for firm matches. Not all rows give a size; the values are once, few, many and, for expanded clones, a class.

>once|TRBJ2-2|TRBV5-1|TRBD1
TGCGCCACACGACAGGGGGTCACCGGGGAGCTGTTTTTT
CATRQGVTGELFF
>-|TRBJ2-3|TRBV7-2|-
TGTGCCAGCAGCTCCCAGCGTGATACGCAGTATTTT
CASSSQRDTQYF
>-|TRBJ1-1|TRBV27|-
TGTGCCAGCAGTTTCCGGGAATTAACTGAAGCTTTCTTT
CASSFRELTEAFF
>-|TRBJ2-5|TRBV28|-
TGTGCCAGCAGTAGAGCGGCCCCGTGGACCCAGTACTTC
CASSRAAPWTQYF
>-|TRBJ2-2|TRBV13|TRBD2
TGTGCCACCACCACCGGGGGAGGGGCGCGGAACACCGGGGAGCTGTTTTTT
CATTTGGGARNTGELFF
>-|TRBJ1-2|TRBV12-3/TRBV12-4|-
TGTGCCAGCAGTTTCAGAGTTAACTATGGCTACACCTTC
CASSFRVNYGYTF
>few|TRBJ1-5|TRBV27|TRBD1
TGTGCCAGCAGTTTAGGGACAGGGGGCACTCAGCCCCAGCATTTT
CASSLGTGGTQPQHF
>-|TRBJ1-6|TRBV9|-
TGTGCCAGCAGCTCTCAGACCGGGAGTTCCTATAATTCACCCCTCCACTTT
CASSSQTGSSYNSPLHF
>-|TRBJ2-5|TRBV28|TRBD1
TGTGCCAGCAGTCTTGGGACAGGGGCGATTTCGGGGGAGACCCAGTACTTC
CASSLGTGAISGETQYF
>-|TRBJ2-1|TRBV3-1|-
TGTGCCAGCAGCCTTTCGTCGACGGGATATGAGCAGTTCTTC
CASSLSSTGYEQFF
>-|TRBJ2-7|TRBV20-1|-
TGCAGTGCTCGAGCCCTGATCTACGAGCAGTACTTC
CSARALIYEQYF
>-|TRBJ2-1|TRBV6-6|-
TGTGCCAGCAGAGACTCACAGGGTCATGAGCAGTTCTTC
CASRDSQGHEQFF
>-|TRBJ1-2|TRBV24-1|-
TGTGCCACCAGTGCCGACAGCTATGGCTACACCTTC
CATSADSYGYTF
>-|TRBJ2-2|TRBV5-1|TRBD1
TGCGCCAGCAGCTCGGGACAGGCAAACACCGGGGAGCTGTTTTTT
CASSSGQANTGELFF
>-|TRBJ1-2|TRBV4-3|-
TGCGCCAGCAGCCCGACAGACTCCTATGGCTACACCTTC
CASSPTDSYGYTF
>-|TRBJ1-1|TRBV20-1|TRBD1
TGCAGTGCTGCAGGGGGGTGGATAGACACTGAAGCTTTCTTT
CSAAGGWIDTEAFF
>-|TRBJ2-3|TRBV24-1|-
TGTGCCACCAGTGATCCCAACAGGAGAAACACAGATACGCAGTATTTT
CATSDPNRRNTDTQYF
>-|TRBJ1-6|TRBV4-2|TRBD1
TGTGCCAGCAGCCAAGAGGGACAGGGGGAATCACCCCTCCACTTT
CASSQEGQGESPLHF
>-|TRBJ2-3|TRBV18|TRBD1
TGTGCCAGCTCACCAGGGACAGGGGTAAAAGATACGCAGTATTTT
CASSPGTGVKDTQYF
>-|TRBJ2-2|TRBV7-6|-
TGTGCCAGCAGTCAGGGCGGCGGGCTTTCTTCCGGGGAGCTGTTTTTT
CASSQGGGLSSGELFF
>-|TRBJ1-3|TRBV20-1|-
TGCAGTGCTAGAGATCTCGGAGGGGGGGGCGACACCATATATTTT
CSARDLGGGGDTIYF
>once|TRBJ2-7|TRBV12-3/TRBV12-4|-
TGTGCCAGCAGGAGCGGAGGGGTTACTTACGAGCAGTACTTC
CASRSGGVTYEQYF
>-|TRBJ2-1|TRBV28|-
TGTGCCAGCAGTTTCCCCGGGGGCTCCGATCTGTTCTTC
CASSFPGGSDLFF
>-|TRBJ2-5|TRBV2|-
TGTGCCAGTGATCCGATTGGATGGGAGACCCAGTACTTC
CASDPIGWETQYF
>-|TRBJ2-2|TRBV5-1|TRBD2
TGCGCCAGCAGCTTGGCCCCTAGGGGACAGACTAGCGGTTCGAACACCGGGGAGCTGTTTTTT
CASSLAPRGQTSGSNTGELFF
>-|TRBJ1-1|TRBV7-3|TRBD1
TGTGCCAGCAGCGTCGACAGGGTCAGTTTCCCCACTGAAGCTTTCTTT
CASSVDRVSFPTEAFF
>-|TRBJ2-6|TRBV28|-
TGTGCCAGCAGCCCCCCCCCGGGCTCTGGGGCCAACGTCCTGACTTTC
CASSPPPGSGANVLTF
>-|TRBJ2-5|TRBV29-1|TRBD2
TGCAGCGTTGAAGCCCCGACTAGCGGGGTCCGGGAGACCCAGTACTTC
CSVEAPTSGVRETQYF
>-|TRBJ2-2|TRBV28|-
TGTGCCAGCAGACAACAGGCGAACACCGGGGAGCTGTTTTTT
CASRQQANTGELFF
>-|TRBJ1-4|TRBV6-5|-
TGTGCCAGCAGTGCGTTAGGGACCTTAAATGAAAAACTGTTTTTT
CASSALGTLNEKLFF
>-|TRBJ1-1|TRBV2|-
TGTGCCAGCACCGACTCGAACATGCACTACACAGCTTTCTTT
CASTDSNMHYTAFF
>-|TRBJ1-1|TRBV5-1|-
TGCGCCAGCAGCTTTATGGGCGTCAAGAACACTGAAGCTTTCTTT
CASSFMGVKNTEAFF
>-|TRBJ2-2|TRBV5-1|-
TGCGCCAGCAGCTTGGGGGTCACCGGGGAGCTGTTTTTT
CASSLGVTGELFF
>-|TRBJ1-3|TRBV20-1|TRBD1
TGCAGTGCTAGAGAGGGGGACAGGACTGGAAACACCATATATTTT
CSAREGDRTGNTIYF
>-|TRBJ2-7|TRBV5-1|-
TGCGCCAGCAGCTTTGGTGCGGAACCAGAGTACGAGCAGTACTTC
CASSFGAEPEYEQYF
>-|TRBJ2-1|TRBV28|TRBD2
TGTGCCAGCACTCGTGGGGGAGCAGCGGGGGGGCACAATGAGCAGTTCTTC
CASTRGGAAGGHNEQFF
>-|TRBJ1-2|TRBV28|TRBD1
TGTGCCAGCAGTTCAACGGGACAGGGGGCGCAGCACGGCTACACCTTC
CASSSTGQGAQHGYTF
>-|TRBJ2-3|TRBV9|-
TGTGCCAGCAGCGTAACCGGGACTCGTACAGATACGCAGTATTTT
CASSVTGTRTDTQYF
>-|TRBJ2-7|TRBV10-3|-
TGTGCCATCAGTGACCCCCCGGACCTCGGGCAGTACTTC
CAISDPPDLGQYF
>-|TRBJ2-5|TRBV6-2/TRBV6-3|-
TGTGCCAGCAGTGACAGATACCAAGAGACCCAGTACTTC
CASSDRYQETQYF